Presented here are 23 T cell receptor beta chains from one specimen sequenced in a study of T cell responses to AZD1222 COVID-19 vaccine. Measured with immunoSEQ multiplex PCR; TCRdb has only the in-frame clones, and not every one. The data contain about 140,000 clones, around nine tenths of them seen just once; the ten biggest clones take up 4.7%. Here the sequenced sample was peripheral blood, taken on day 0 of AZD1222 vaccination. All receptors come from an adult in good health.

Written as DNA, the CDR3 is TGTGCCAGCAGCTCTGGGACAGCGAGGCCCCTCCACTTT. Translation: CASSSGTARPLHF. V usage is TRBV7-9 and J usage is TRBJ1-6, with TRBD1 identical over 7 bases. The trim removed 4 bases at V and 13 bases at J, leaving 7 bases unmatched. The CDR3 contains 13 residues. CDR1 SEHNR and CDR2 FQNEAQ come from the germline V gene (reference sequence).

The CDR3 region is CASSLSGGLETQYF. The CDR3 DNA reads TGTGCCAGCTCCCTCTCCGGGGGTTTGGAGACCCAGTACTTC. The chain joins TRBV2 to TRBJ2-5; possibly TRBD2 for D (6 bases). V gave up 8 bases and J gave up 5 bases, with 18 bases separating them. Germline V lookup: CDR1 SNHLY, CDR2 FYNNEI. This CDR3 contains 14 residues.

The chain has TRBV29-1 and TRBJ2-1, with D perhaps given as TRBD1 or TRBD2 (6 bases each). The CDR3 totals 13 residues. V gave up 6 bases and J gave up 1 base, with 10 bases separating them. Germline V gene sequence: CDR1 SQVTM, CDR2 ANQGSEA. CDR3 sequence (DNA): TGCAGCGTCGAGGGGGGATCCTACAATGAGCAGTTCTTC. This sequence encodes CSVEGGSYNEQFF.

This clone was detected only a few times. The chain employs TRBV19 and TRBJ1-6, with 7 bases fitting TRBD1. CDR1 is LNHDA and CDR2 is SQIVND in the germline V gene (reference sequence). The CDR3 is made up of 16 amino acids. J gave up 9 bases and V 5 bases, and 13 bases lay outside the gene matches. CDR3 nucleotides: TGTGCCAGTAGTCCCCCCCCGACAGGGCCGGGTTCACCCCTCCACTTT. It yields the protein CASSPPPTGPGSPLHF.

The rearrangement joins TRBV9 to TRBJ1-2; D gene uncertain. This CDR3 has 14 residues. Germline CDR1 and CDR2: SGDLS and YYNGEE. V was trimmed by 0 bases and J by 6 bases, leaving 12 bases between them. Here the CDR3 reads CASSVDGVGDGYTF. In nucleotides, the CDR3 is TGTGCCAGCAGCGTAGATGGTGTAGGCGATGGCTACACCTTC.

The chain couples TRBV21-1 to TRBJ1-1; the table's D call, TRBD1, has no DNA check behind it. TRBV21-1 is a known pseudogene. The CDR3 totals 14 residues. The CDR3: CASRLTGENTEAFF. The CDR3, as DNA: TGTGCCAGCAGGTTGACAGGGGAGAACACTGAAGCTTTCTTT.

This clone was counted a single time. The CDR3 bases are TGTGCCAGCAGCTTGGGGACTAGCGTTCCGCTTGCAGATACGCAGTATTTT. Its protein product is CASSLGTSVPLADTQYF. The chain uses TRBV7-3 and TRBJ2-3, with 10 bases matching TRBD2. CDR1 is SGHTA, CDR2 FQGTGA, per germline. The V gene end was trimmed by 3 bases and the J gene end by 4 bases; junction bases not matched to a gene: 10. There are 17 residues in the CDR3.

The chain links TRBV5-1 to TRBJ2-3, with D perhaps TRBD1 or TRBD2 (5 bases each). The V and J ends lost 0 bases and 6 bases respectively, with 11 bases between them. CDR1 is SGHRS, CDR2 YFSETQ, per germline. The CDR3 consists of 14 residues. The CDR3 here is CASSLGRGADTQYF. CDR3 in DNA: TGCGCCAGCAGCTTGGGAAGGGGAGCGGATACGCAGTATTTT.

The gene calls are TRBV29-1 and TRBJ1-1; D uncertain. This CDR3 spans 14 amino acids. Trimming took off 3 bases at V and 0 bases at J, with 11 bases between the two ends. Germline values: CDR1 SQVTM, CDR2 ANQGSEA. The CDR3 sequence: CSVDEVGMNTEAFF. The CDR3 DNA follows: TGCAGCGTTGATGAGGTGGGGATGAACACTGAAGCTTTCTTT.

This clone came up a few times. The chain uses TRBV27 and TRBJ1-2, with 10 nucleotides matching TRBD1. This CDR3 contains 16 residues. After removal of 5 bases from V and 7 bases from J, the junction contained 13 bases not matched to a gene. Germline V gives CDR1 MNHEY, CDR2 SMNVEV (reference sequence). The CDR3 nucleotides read TGTGCCAGCAGTGGCGTGGGGGACAGGGGAAAGGGTGGCTACACCTTC. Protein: CASSGVGDRGKGGYTF.

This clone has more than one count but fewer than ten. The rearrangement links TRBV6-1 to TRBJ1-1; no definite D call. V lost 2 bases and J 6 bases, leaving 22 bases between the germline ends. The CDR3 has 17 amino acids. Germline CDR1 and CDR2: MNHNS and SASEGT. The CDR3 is CASSEISTSRVNAEAFF. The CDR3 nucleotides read TGTGCCAGCAGTGAAATTAGTACATCGCGGGTAAATGCTGAAGCTTTCTTT.

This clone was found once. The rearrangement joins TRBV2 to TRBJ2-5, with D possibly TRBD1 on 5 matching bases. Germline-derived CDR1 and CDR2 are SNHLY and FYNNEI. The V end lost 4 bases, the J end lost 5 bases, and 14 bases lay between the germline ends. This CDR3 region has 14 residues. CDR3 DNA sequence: TGTGCCAGCAGTGCCCAGGGTGGTGCGGAGACCCAGTACTTC. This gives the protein CASSAQGGAETQYF.

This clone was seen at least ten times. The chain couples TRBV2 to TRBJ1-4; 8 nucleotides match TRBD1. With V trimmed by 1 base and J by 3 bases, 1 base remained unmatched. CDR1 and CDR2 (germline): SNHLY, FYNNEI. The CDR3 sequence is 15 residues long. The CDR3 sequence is CASSEVTGANEKLFF. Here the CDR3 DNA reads TGTGCCAGCAGTGAAGTGACAGGGGCTAATGAAAAACTGTTTTTT.

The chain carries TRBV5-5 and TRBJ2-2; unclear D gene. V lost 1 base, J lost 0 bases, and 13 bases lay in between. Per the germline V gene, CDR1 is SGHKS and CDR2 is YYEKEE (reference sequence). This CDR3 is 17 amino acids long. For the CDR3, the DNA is TGTGCCAGCAGCTTGACCCATCCCGGAACGAACACCGGGGAGCTGTTTTTT. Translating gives CASSLTHPGTNTGELFF.

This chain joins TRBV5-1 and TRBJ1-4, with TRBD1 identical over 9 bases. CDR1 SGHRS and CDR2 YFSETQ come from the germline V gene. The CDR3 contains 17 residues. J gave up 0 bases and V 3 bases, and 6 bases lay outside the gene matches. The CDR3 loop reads CASSYGQGRATNEKLFF. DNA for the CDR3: TGCGCCAGCAGCTATGGACAGGGGAGGGCAACTAATGAAAAACTGTTTTTT.

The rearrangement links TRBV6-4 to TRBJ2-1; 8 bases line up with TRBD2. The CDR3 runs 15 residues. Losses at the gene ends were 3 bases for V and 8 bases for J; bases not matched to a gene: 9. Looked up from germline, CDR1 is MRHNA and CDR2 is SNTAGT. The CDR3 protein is CASSEERGTPDEQFF. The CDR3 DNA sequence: TGTGCCAGCAGTGAAGAGCGGGGGACCCCAGATGAGCAGTTCTTC.

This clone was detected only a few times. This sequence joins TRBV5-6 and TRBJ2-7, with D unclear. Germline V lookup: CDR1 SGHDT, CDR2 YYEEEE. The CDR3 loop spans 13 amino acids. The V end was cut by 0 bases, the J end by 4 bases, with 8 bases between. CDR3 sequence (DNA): TGTGCCAGCAGCTTGGGGGATCGTTACGAGCAGTACTTC. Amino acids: CASSLGDRYEQYF.

The CDR3 protein is CASSSTGPYGYTF. CDR3 sequence (DNA): TGTGCCAGCAGCTCGACCGGGCCCTATGGCTACACCTTC. The chain has TRBV5-4 and TRBJ1-2; the D is unclear. Trimming pared 3 bases from V and 4 bases from J, leaving 10 bases between. CDR1 and CDR2 (germline): SGHNT, YYREEE (reference sequence). The CDR3 is made up of 13 amino acids.

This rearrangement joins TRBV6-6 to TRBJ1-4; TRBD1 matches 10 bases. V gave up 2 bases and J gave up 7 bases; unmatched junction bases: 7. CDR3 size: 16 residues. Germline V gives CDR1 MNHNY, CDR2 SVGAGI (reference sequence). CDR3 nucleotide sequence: TGTGCCAGCAGTTACACCCGACAGGGGGCTCGTGAAAAACTGTTTTTT. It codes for CASSYTRQGAREKLFF.

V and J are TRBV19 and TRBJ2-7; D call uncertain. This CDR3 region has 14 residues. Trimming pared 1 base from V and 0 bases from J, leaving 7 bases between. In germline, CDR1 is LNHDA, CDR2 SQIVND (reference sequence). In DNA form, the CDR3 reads TGTGCCAGTAGTATAGGTGGTGGCTCCTACGAGCAGTACTTC. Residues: CASSIGGGSYEQYF.

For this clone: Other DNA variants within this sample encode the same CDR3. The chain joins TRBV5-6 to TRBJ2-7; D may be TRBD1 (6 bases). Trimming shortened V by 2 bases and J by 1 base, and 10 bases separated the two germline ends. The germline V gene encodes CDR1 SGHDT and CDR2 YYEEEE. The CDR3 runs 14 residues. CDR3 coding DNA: TGTGCCAGCAGCTTAACAGGGTCGTCCTACGAGCAGTACTTC. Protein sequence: CASSLTGSSYEQYF.

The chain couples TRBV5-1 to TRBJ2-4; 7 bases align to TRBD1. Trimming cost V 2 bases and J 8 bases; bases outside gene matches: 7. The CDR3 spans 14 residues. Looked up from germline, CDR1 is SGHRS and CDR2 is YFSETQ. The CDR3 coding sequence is TGCGCCAGCAGCTTTAAACAGGGGATTGACATTCAGTACTTC. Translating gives CASSFKQGIDIQYF.

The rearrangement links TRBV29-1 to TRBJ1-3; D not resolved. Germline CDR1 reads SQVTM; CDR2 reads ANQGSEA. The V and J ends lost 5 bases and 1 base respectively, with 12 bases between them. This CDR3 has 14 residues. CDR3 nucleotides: TGCAGCGTTATTCCCGGGGTGTCTGGAAACACCATATATTTT. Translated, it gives CSVIPGVSGNTIYF.